This is a list of T cell receptor beta chains from one sample in a study of cytomegalovirus exposure and HLA in healthy donors. Libraries were prepared by immunoSEQ multiplex PCR; TCRdb keeps only in-frame clonotypes and omits some of them. The sample has some 150,000 clones, nearly 10% seen once; the top ten hold roughly 2%. The sequenced material came from PBMCs. These receptors originate from a man aged 45-60 years in good health and CMV-seronegative. CDR3s include the opening cysteine and the closing phenylalanine or tryptophan. The D gene is left open where the match is weak. Where a row states a size, it is once, few, many or the class of an expanded clone; other rows omit it.

v_gene: TRBV10-1
len: 19
abundance: .
j_gene: TRBJ1-2
d_gene: .
CDR3aa: CASRPFPPPVHSSPYGYTF
CDR3nt: TGCGCCAGCCGCCCCTTTCCACCGCCCGTTCATAGCTCTCCGTATGGCTACACCTTC

v_gene: TRBV11-2
len: 15
abundance: .
j_gene: TRBJ1-2
d_gene: TRBD1
CDR3aa: CASSFPGTGDYGYTF
CDR3nt: TGTGCCAGCAGCTTCCCCGGGACAGGGGACTATGGCTACACCTTC

v_gene: TRBV19
len: 14
abundance: few
j_gene: TRBJ1-1
d_gene: TRBD1
CDR3aa: CASSIGTGRSEAFF
CDR3nt: TGTGCCAGTAGTATTGGGACAGGGCGTTCTGAAGCTTTCTTT

v_gene: TRBV19
len: 13
abundance: .
j_gene: TRBJ2-2
d_gene: .
CDR3aa: CASRGLGTGELFF
CDR3nt: TGTGCCAGTAGGGGGCTGGGGACCGGGGAGCTGTTTTTT

v_gene: TRBV19
len: 13
abundance: .
j_gene: TRBJ2-5
d_gene: TRBD1
CDR3aa: CASTRTGTETQYF
CDR3nt: TGTGCCAGTACGAGGACAGGGACAGAGACCCAGTACTTC

v_gene: TRBV7-2
len: 14
abundance: .
j_gene: TRBJ2-3
d_gene: .
CDR3aa: CASSLGSRATLENF
CDR3nt: TGTGCCAGCAGCTTAGGTTCGAGGGCCACGCTGGAGAATTTT

v_gene: TRBV6-1
len: 18
abundance: .
j_gene: TRBJ2-6
d_gene: .
CDR3aa: CASSEAGGGADGANVLTF
CDR3nt: TGTGCCAGCAGTGAGGCAGGAGGGGGCGCTGATGGGGCCAACGTCCTGACTTTC

v_gene: TRBV11-2
len: 15
abundance: once
j_gene: TRBJ2-1
d_gene: .
CDR3aa: CASSPERTSYNEQFF
CDR3nt: TGTGCCAGCAGTCCAGAGCGGACCTCCTACAATGAGCAGTTCTTC

v_gene: TRBV6-4
len: 13
abundance: few
j_gene: TRBJ1-1
d_gene: .
CDR3aa: CASSATANTEAFF
CDR3nt: TGTGCCAGCAGTGCTACAGCGAACACTGAAGCTTTCTTT

v_gene: TRBV7-9
len: 13
abundance: few
j_gene: TRBJ1-1
d_gene: .
CDR3aa: CASSLFRGNEAFF
CDR3nt: TGTGCCAGCAGCTTATTCCGAGGGAATGAAGCTTTCTTT

v_gene: TRBV14
len: 15
abundance: .
j_gene: TRBJ1-2
d_gene: TRBD1
CDR3aa: CASSQEIFTGDGYTF
CDR3nt: TGTGCCAGCAGCCAAGAGATCTTCACAGGGGATGGCTACACCTTC

v_gene: TRBV28
len: 11
abundance: .
j_gene: TRBJ1-1
d_gene: .
CDR3aa: CASSLTTEAFF
CDR3nt: TGTGCCAGCAGCCTAACCACTGAAGCTTTCTTT

v_gene: TRBV7-3
len: 17
abundance: few
j_gene: TRBJ2-2
d_gene: TRBD2
CDR3aa: CASSSGTSVLNTGELFF
CDR3nt: TGTGCCAGCAGTTCCGGGACTAGCGTTCTGAACACCGGGGAGCTGTTTTTT

v_gene: TRBV2
len: 15
abundance: .
j_gene: TRBJ2-2
d_gene: TRBD1
CDR3aa: CASRIGTANTGELFF
CDR3nt: TGTGCCAGCAGAATCGGGACAGCCAACACCGGGGAGCTGTTTTTT

v_gene: TRBV28
len: 13
abundance: .
j_gene: TRBJ1-2
d_gene: .
CDR3aa: CASTLRAGRGYTF
CDR3nt: TGTGCCAGCACTCTAAGGGCGGGGCGGGGCTACACCTTC

v_gene: TRBV5-1
len: 16
abundance: .
j_gene: TRBJ2-7
d_gene: TRBD1
CDR3aa: CASSLARDRDLYEQYF
CDR3nt: TGCGCCAGCAGCTTGGCTCGGGACAGGGACCTCTACGAGCAGTACTTC

v_gene: TRBV6-1
len: 15
abundance: few
j_gene: TRBJ1-2
d_gene: TRBD1
CDR3aa: CASSRDRAGNYGYTF
CDR3nt: TGTGCCAGCAGTCGGGACAGGGCGGGTAACTATGGCTACACCTTC

v_gene: TRBV20-1
len: 11
abundance: few
j_gene: TRBJ2-2
d_gene: .
CDR3aa: CSALNRERLFF
CDR3nt: TGCAGTGCCCTCAACAGGGAAAGGCTGTTTTTT

v_gene: TRBV7-2
len: 15
abundance: few
j_gene: TRBJ2-5
d_gene: TRBD2
CDR3aa: CASRPRLAGEETQYF
CDR3nt: TGTGCCAGCAGGCCAAGACTAGCGGGTGAAGAGACCCAGTACTTC

v_gene: TRBV9
len: 11
abundance: few
j_gene: TRBJ2-2
d_gene: .
CDR3aa: CASSVQEELFF
CDR3nt: TGTGCCAGCAGCGTACAGGAGGAGCTGTTTTTT

v_gene: TRBV4-1
len: 14
abundance: .
j_gene: TRBJ2-7
d_gene: .
CDR3aa: CASSFHTGSYEQYF
CDR3nt: TGCGCCAGCAGCTTTCACACAGGGAGCTACGAGCAGTACTTC

v_gene: TRBV6-6
len: 14
abundance: .
j_gene: TRBJ2-1
d_gene: TRBD2
CDR3aa: CASLGTSGSYEQFF
CDR3nt: TGTGCCAGTCTGGGGACTAGCGGGAGCTATGAGCAGTTCTTC

v_gene: TRBV28
len: 12
abundance: .
j_gene: TRBJ2-1
d_gene: .
CDR3aa: CASSFIYNEQFF
CDR3nt: TGTGCCAGCAGTTTTATATACAATGAGCAGTTCTTC

v_gene: TRBV18
len: 16
abundance: few
j_gene: TRBJ1-2
d_gene: TRBD1
CDR3aa: CASSDSGTGGNSGYTF
CDR3nt: TGTGCCAGCTCAGATTCCGGGACAGGGGGCAACAGTGGCTACACCTTC

v_gene: TRBV6-6
len: 15
abundance: .
j_gene: TRBJ1-2
d_gene: TRBD1
CDR3aa: CASSYAGQGAGGYTF
CDR3nt: TGTGCCAGCAGTTACGCCGGACAGGGGGCCGGTGGCTACACCTTC

v_gene: TRBV5-1
len: 14
abundance: few
j_gene: TRBJ2-5
d_gene: .
CDR3aa: CASSLAPGQETQYF
CDR3nt: TGCGCCAGCAGCTTGGCACCGGGTCAAGAGACCCAGTACTTC

v_gene: TRBV6-1
len: 15
abundance: .
j_gene: TRBJ2-7
d_gene: .
CDR3aa: CASSEARQRAYEQYF
CDR3nt: TGTGCCAGCAGTGAAGCGAGGCAGAGGGCTTACGAGCAGTACTTC

v_gene: TRBV1
len: 15
abundance: .
j_gene: TRBJ2-7
d_gene: .
CDR3aa: CTSSLDRVKHDEQYF
CDR3nt: TGCACCAGCAGCCTAGATCGGGTTAAGCACGACGAGCAGTACTTC

v_gene: TRBV7-6
len: 14
abundance: .
j_gene: TRBJ2-5
d_gene: .
CDR3aa: CASTLRAGDETQYF
CDR3nt: TGTGCCAGCACCCTCAGGGCAGGGGACGAGACCCAGTACTTC

v_gene: TRBV27
len: 13
abundance: .
j_gene: TRBJ1-4
d_gene: TRBD1
CDR3aa: CASRTGGGEKLFF
CDR3nt: TGTGCCAGCAGGACAGGGGGCGGTGAAAAACTGTTTTTT

v_gene: TRBV5-1
len: 14
abundance: few
j_gene: TRBJ2-3
d_gene: .
CDR3aa: CASSPGASTDTQYF
CDR3nt: TGCGCCAGCAGCCCCGGAGCTAGCACAGATACGCAGTATTTT

v_gene: TRBV7-9
len: 14
abundance: few
j_gene: TRBJ1-4
d_gene: TRBD1
CDR3aa: CASTYRGGNEKLFF
CDR3nt: TGTGCCAGCACTTACAGGGGTGGTAATGAAAAACTGTTTTTT

v_gene: TRBV6-6
len: 15
abundance: few
j_gene: TRBJ2-7
d_gene: TRBD2
CDR3aa: CASSSRLAGDYEQYF
CDR3nt: TGTGCCAGCAGTTCGAGACTAGCGGGGGACTACGAGCAGTACTTC

v_gene: TRBV2
len: 16
abundance: .
j_gene: TRBJ1-5
d_gene: TRBD1
CDR3aa: CASSNEGGGQSQPQHF
CDR3nt: TGTGCCAGCAGCAATGAAGGGGGCGGCCAGAGTCAGCCCCAGCATTTT

v_gene: TRBV5-1
len: 14
abundance: few
j_gene: TRBJ1-2
d_gene: TRBD1
CDR3aa: CASSPTGDFYGYTF
CDR3nt: TGCGCCAGCAGCCCGACAGGGGACTTTTATGGCTACACCTTC

v_gene: TRBV19
len: 14
abundance: once
j_gene: TRBJ1-5
d_gene: .
CDR3aa: CASSQGLDNQPQNF
CDR3nt: TGTGCCAGTAGTCAGGGTTTAGACAATCAGCCCCAGAATTTT

v_gene: TRBV12-5
len: 16
abundance: .
j_gene: TRBJ1-3
d_gene: TRBD1
CDR3aa: CASGLATGGTGNTIYF
CDR3nt: TGTGCTAGTGGTTTGGCGACAGGGGGAACTGGAAACACCATATATTTT